The entry below gives a single TCR beta chain sequence along with its context. This specimen belongs to a study of blood T cell repertoires in COVID-19. V shed 2 bases and J shed 1 base, with 8 bases lying between them. The CDR3 length is 15 residues. Looked up from germline, CDR1 is MNHGY and CDR2 is SAAAGT. Measured with immunoSEQ multiplex PCR; TCRdb has only the in-frame clones, and not every one. Among roughly 120,000 clones listed, about four fifths were seen once. The V gene is TRBV6-8, the J gene TRBJ2-2, with D perhaps TRBD2 (7 bases). The clonotype comes from a woman between 55 and 75 years old with acute or convalescent COVID-19. The sequencing sample was made of peripheral blood. The CDR3 DNA sequence: TGTGCCAGCAGTTACAGGGGGGGGAACACCGGGGAGCTGTTTTTT. It specifies CASSYRGGNTGELFF.